Listed below are T cell receptor beta chains from one sample, sequenced in a study of blood T cell repertoires in COVID-19. The protocol was immunoSEQ multiplex PCR, while the TCRdb copy is restricted to in-frame clones and leaves out a portion. This repertoire shows roughly 200,000 clones, about 85% found once; its top ten account for 6.5% to 9%. The sequencing input was peripheral blood. These receptors all come from a woman in her fifties or sixties with acute or convalescent COVID-19. CDR3s include the opening cysteine and the closing phenylalanine or tryptophan. A D gene is named only where the DNA matches it firmly. A row's size may be missing; if present it is once, few, many or a size class.

size: once
D: NA
J: TRBJ2-7
V: TRBV28
DNA: TGTGCCAGCAGTTTATTTAGCAGGGTCTACGAGCAGTACTTC
CDR3: CASSLFSRVYEQYF

size: NA
D: TRBD2
J: TRBJ2-5
V: TRBV5-4
DNA: TGTGCCAGCAGCTTAAACCCGGGACTAGGAGGAGAGACCCAGTACTTC
CDR3: CASSLNPGLGGETQYF

size: NA
D: NA
J: TRBJ1-5
V: TRBV19
DNA: TGTGCCAGTAGTATAGATACGGATCAGCCCCAGCATTTT
CDR3: CASSIDTDQPQHF

size: few
D: TRBD2
J: TRBJ2-2
V: TRBV28
DNA: TGTGCCAGCAGTTCCGGACTAGCGGGAGGGAACGGGGAGCTGTTTTTT
CDR3: CASSSGLAGGNGELFF

size: once
D: NA
J: TRBJ1-6
V: TRBV27
DNA: TGTGCCAGCAGTTTTGGGCAGGAAAATTCACCCCTCCACTTT
CDR3: CASSFGQENSPLHF

size: NA
D: TRBD2
J: TRBJ2-1
V: TRBV9
DNA: TGTGCCAGCAGCGTAGGGGGCGGGAGGGTAACCTACAATGAGCAGTTCTTC
CDR3: CASSVGGGRVTYNEQFF

size: NA
D: NA
J: TRBJ1-2
V: TRBV12-3/TRBV12-4
DNA: TGTGCCAGCAGTTTAAAGAGAGTTAGTGGCTACACCTTC
CDR3: CASSLKRVSGYTF

size: NA
D: TRBD1
J: TRBJ2-1
V: TRBV10-2
DNA: TGCGCCAGCAGTGAAGGGACAGTCTACAATGAGCAGTTCTTC
CDR3: CASSEGTVYNEQFF

size: NA
D: TRBD2
J: TRBJ2-7
V: TRBV28
DNA: TGTGCCAGCAGTTCCCCGACTAGCGGAAGCTCCTACGAGCAGTACTTC
CDR3: CASSSPTSGSSYEQYF

size: NA
D: TRBD1
J: TRBJ2-7
V: TRBV6-5
DNA: TGTGCCAGCAGTCCCGGGACAGTTAGCCACGAGCAGTACTTC
CDR3: CASSPGTVSHEQYF

size: NA
D: NA
J: TRBJ2-2
V: TRBV18
DNA: TGTGCCAGCTCACCGCAGGGGAACACCGGGGAGCTGTTTTTT
CDR3: CASSPQGNTGELFF

size: NA
D: NA
J: TRBJ1-1
V: TRBV7-8
DNA: TGTGCCAGCACCCCCACGGGGGGCACTGAAGCTTTCTTT
CDR3: CASTPTGGTEAFF

size: NA
D: TRBD1
J: TRBJ1-1
V: TRBV7-9
DNA: TGTGCCAGCAGCAGGGACAGGGGGACGACTTTCTTT
CDR3: CASSRDRGTTFF

size: NA
D: NA
J: TRBJ1-1
V: TRBV30
DNA: TGTGCCTGGAGGGGGGGTCCTCCGGACACTGAAGCTTTCTTT
CDR3: CAWRGGPPDTEAFF

size: NA
D: TRBD1
J: TRBJ1-5
V: TRBV19
DNA: TGTGCCAGTAGCGGTGACCAGGGGGACAAAAGCAATCAGCCCCAGCATTTT
CDR3: CASSGDQGDKSNQPQHF

size: NA
D: TRBD1
J: TRBJ1-2
V: TRBV18
DNA: TGTGCCAGCTCACCAGCGACAGGGACTGGCTACACCTTC
CDR3: CASSPATGTGYTF

size: NA
D: NA
J: TRBJ2-2
V: TRBV10-3
DNA: TGTGCCATCAGCTCCGGGACATCGAACACCGGGGAGCTGTTTTTT
CDR3: CAISSGTSNTGELFF

size: NA
D: NA
J: TRBJ1-1
V: TRBV5-1
DNA: TGCGCCAGCAGCTTCGGGAGGGGAAACTCTGAAGCTTTCTTT
CDR3: CASSFGRGNSEAFF

size: NA
D: TRBD1
J: TRBJ1-1
V: TRBV18
DNA: TGTGCCAGCTCCTCGGGACAGGGGACTTACACTGAAGCTTTCTTT
CDR3: CASSSGQGTYTEAFF

size: NA
D: NA
J: TRBJ2-5
V: TRBV3-1/TRBV3-2
DNA: TGTGCCAGCAGCCAACGAGGGAGCGGGGAGACCCAGTACTTC
CDR3: CASSQRGSGETQYF

size: NA
D: NA
J: TRBJ1-2
V: TRBV5-1
DNA: TGCGCCAGCAGCTCGGCAGACAACGGCTATGGCTACACCTTC
CDR3: CASSSADNGYGYTF

size: medium-sized
D: NA
J: TRBJ1-5
V: TRBV28
DNA: TGTGCCAGTCAAGCCCCGGCGGAGCCCCAGCATTTT
CDR3: CASQAPAEPQHF

size: NA
D: NA
J: TRBJ1-5
V: TRBV6-6
DNA: TGTGCCAGCAGTTCCCTCAATCAGCCCCAGCATTTT
CDR3: CASSSLNQPQHF

size: NA
D: NA
J: TRBJ2-1
V: TRBV7-8
DNA: TGTGCCAGCAGCTCCAGGGGTCCGACCTTAGTCTACAATGAGCAGTTCTTC
CDR3: CASSSRGPTLVYNEQFF

size: once
D: NA
J: TRBJ2-1
V: TRBV4-1
DNA: TGCGCCAGCAGCCCCCAGAGGGACAATGAGCAGTTCTTC
CDR3: CASSPQRDNEQFF

size: NA
D: TRBD1
J: TRBJ1-5
V: TRBV28
DNA: TGTGCCAGCAGTTTATCTACAGGGGGCGCTTTTGGCAATCAGCCCCAGCATTTT
CDR3: CASSLSTGGAFGNQPQHF

size: NA
D: NA
J: TRBJ2-3
V: TRBV11-2
DNA: TGTGCCAGCAGCCCGGGAGTATCAGCCGATACGCAGTATTTT
CDR3: CASSPGVSADTQYF

size: NA
D: NA
J: TRBJ2-5
V: TRBV5-1
DNA: TGCGCCAGCAGCCGGTGGACAGCCCAAGAGACCCAGTACTTC
CDR3: CASSRWTAQETQYF